This T cell receptor (beta chain) derives from a study of T cell responses to AZD1222 COVID-19 vaccine. Note on this clone: The target antigen is unknown.

The CDR3 loop spans 14 amino acids. In germline, CDR1 is MNHEY, CDR2 SVGAGI. The V and J ends lost 2 bases and 5 bases respectively, with 13 bases between them. Measured with immunoSEQ multiplex PCR; TCRdb has only the in-frame clones, and not every one. The data contain 150,000 or so clones, approximately 93% of them singletons. Study conclusions and caveats: Unmutated variant regions are reportedly the target of nearly half of TCRs that are spike-specific.

Combined were second doses at about 4 or about 12 weeks. Here the sequenced sample was peripheral blood, taken 28 days after the second AZD1222 dose. The V gene is TRBV6-5, the J gene TRBJ2-7; possible D gene TRBD2, 6 bases. The origin of this receptor is an adult who received the AZD1222 COVID-19 vaccine. CDR3 nucleotide sequence: TGTGCCAGCAGTTACCGGGACGCTAGCGACGAGCAGTACTTC. Amino acids: CASSYRDASDEQYF.